These 8 T cell receptor beta chains were sequenced from one sample in a study of blood T cell repertoires in COVID-19 (dated by TCRdb to the early 2020s). Library preparation was by the immunoSEQ multiplex PCR assay. TCRdb limited this immuneACCESS table to in-frame rearrangements with V and J called. A share of clones is missing; checked studies link under half to unresolved V genes, and the rest is unexplained. The sample table holds approximately 220,000 clones, of which approximately 88% were seen once. Of the sample, roughly 27% falls within the top ten clones. Material for sequencing was peripheral blood. The origin of the receptors is a man in his forties with acute or convalescent COVID-19.

There are a few counts of this clone. The J gene is TRBJ1-3, the V gene TRBV5-6, with D possibly being TRBD1 (6 bases). CDR1 SGHDT and CDR2 YYEEEE come from the germline V gene. CDR3 size: 14 residues. Between the trimmed V and J ends, which lost 4 bases and 4 bases, there was a span of 12 bases. The CDR3 DNA reads as TGTGCCAGCAGCCCGGAGAGGGGGGGAAACACCATATATTTT. Translation gives CASSPERGGNTIYF. The full variable domain, its missing parts supplied by reference TRBV5-6 and TRBJ1-3, is DAGVTQSPTHLIKTRGQQVTLRCSPKSGHDTVSWYQQALGQGPQFIFQYYEEEERQRGNFPDRFSGHQFPNYSSELNVNALLLGDSALYLCASSPERGGNTIYFGEGSWLTVV.

This rearrangement joins TRBV5-8 to TRBJ1-1; TRBD1 matches 8 bases. From germline, CDR1 is SGHTS and CDR2 YDEGEE. The CDR3 has 12 amino acids. The V gene end was trimmed by 4 bases and the J gene end by 11 bases; junction bases not matched to a gene: 7. For the CDR3, the DNA is TGTGCCAGCAGCGGTTGGACAGGGATGGCTTTCTTT. Protein: CASSGWTGMAFF.

CDR3 residues: CASSRTRGATNEKLFF. The CDR3 DNA reads TGTGCCAGTAGCAGAACGCGGGGGGCGACTAATGAAAAACTGTTTTTT. J is TRBJ1-4 and V is TRBV19, with D maybe TRBD1 (6 bases). V lost 6 bases, J lost 2 bases, and 16 bases lay in between. This CDR3 comprises 16 residues. CDR1 and CDR2 from the germline V gene are LNHDA and SQIVND (reference sequence).

The chain couples TRBV7-8 to TRBJ1-2, with TRBD1 as a possible D gene (5 bases). Germline CDR1 is SGHVS and CDR2 is FQNEAQ. V was trimmed by 6 bases and J by 4 bases, leaving 15 bases between them. There are 14 residues in the CDR3. In nucleotides, the CDR3 is TGTGCCAGCAGTATTACCGAGACAGCCTATGGCTACACCTTC. The encoded protein is CASSITETAYGYTF.

The rearrangement links TRBV7-2 to TRBJ2-1; a weak D match, TRBD1 (6 bases). The CDR3 runs to 14 residues. Trimming took 2 bases from V and 9 from J, leaving 14 bases between them. In germline, CDR1 is SGHTA, CDR2 FQGNSA. In nucleotides, the CDR3 is TGTGCCAGCAGCTTATGGGGACAAGGTATTGAGCAGTTCTTC. Translated: CASSLWGQGIEQFF.

The chain combines TRBV19 with TRBJ2-1; 8 bases agree with TRBD2. Looked up from germline, CDR1 is LNHDA and CDR2 is SQIVND (reference sequence). Germline trimming cut 6 bases from V and 4 bases from J; bases unmatched to any gene: 8. This CDR3 comprises 15 residues. The CDR3 nucleotides read TGTGCCAGTAGCTCCCGGGGGGGGAGTTACAATGAGCAGTTCTTC. Translation gives CASSSRGGSYNEQFF.

This sequence joins TRBV6-5 and TRBJ2-7; a possible D gene is TRBD1 (6 bases). This CDR3 spans 15 amino acids. Trimming removed 5 bases from V and 1 base from J, with 15 bases in between. CDR1 is MNHEY, CDR2 SVGAGI, per germline. CDR3: CASSPRGAGSYEQYF. Written as DNA, the CDR3 is TGTGCCAGCAGTCCCAGGGGCGCCGGATCCTACGAGCAGTACTTC.

The genes are TRBV3-1 (or the pseudogene TRBV3-2) and TRBJ1-1; a weak D match, TRBD1 (6 bases). Germline-derived CDR1 and CDR2 are LGHDT and YNNKEL (reference sequence). V dropped 4 bases and J dropped 3 bases, with 12 bases sitting between them. This CDR3 is 14 amino acids long. The CDR3 DNA sequence: TGTGCCAGCAGCCCCAGGGGTGGGGACACTGAAGCTTTCTTT. It translates to CASSPRGGDTEAFF.